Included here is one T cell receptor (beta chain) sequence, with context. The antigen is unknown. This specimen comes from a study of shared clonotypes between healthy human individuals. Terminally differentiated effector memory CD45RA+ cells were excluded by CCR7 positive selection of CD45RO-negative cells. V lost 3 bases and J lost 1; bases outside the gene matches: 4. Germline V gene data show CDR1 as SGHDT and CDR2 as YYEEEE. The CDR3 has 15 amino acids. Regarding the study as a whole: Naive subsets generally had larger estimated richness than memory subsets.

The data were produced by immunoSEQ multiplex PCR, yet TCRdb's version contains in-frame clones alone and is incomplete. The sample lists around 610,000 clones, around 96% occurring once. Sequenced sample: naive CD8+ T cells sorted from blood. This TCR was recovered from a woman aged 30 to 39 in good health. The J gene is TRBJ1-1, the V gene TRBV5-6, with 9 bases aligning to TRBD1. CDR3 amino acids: CASSSTQGANTEAFF. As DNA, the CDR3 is TGTGCCAGCAGCTCCACACAGGGGGCGAACACTGAAGCTTTCTTT.